The following is a TCR beta chain sequence with its context. This clonotype was recorded many times. Its antigen is currently not known. One base away there is no much larger clone; base qualities are not given. This beta chain came through as a stray read in a library set up for alpha chains, and its size says little. The data derive from a study of spatial heterogeneity in lung cancer (dated by TCRdb to about 2019). With respect to the entire study: More beta-chain than alpha-chain transcripts were consistently detected, likely reflecting higher beta-chain transcript abundance. In tumor regions, TCR transcript counts showed a strong correlation with a T cell transcriptional module score from matched bulk RNA-seq. In the raw uncorrected reads, each unique combination of TCR and UMI appeared more than ten times on average. The study quantitatively compared TCR alpha and beta repertoires across multiple tumor regions, matched nontumor lung and blood in non-small cell lung cancer. Nonsynonymous mutation counts, determined by whole-exome sequencing of tumor tissue, were related to features of the TCR repertoire. Both alpha and beta chains were TCR-sequenced in samples taken at surgery, namely 220 tumor regions, around 70 matched nontumor lung samples and 56 PBMC samples. On the study overall, not on this receptor specifically: TCR-seq was estimated to cover only about 7% of tumor T cells for alpha chains and 12% to 15% for beta chains. The count of ubiquitous expanded TCRs correlated with the count of ubiquitous nonsynonymous mutations, and the count of regional expanded TCRs correlated with the count of regional nonsynonymous mutations. A correlation was observed between the number of expanded intratumoral alpha and beta TCRs and the tumor nonsynonymous mutation count. Confirming at a functional level the hypothesis that regional TCRs recognize regional mutations was considered to require additional single-cell paired TCR alpha and beta sequencing.

Reading the label with the study, this specimen's time point is: sample taken at primary tumor resection. Samples were obtained from approximately 72 patients with early-stage, untreated non-small cell lung cancer from the lung TRACERx cohort. TCR sequencing used whole RNA extracted from tumor and nontumor lung tissue, or from cryopreserved PBMC samples, without cell sorting. A patient was chosen for TCR sequencing only when enough RNA was available from at least two tumor regions. Before selection, tumor and adjacent nontumor lung specimens were reviewed by a lung pathologist. The method behind the library was 5' RACE. The instrument given in TCRdb is NextSeq 500. The TCR library protocol attached a unique molecular identifier to each TCR cDNA molecule to allow correction of PCR and sequencing errors. Under the source paper's analysis protocol: TCR identification, UMI-based error correction and CDR3 extraction were all carried out with Decombinator tools. Expanded TCRs were defined as those above a frequency of 2 per 1,000, corresponding to the top 1% of the tumor frequency distribution. Expanded tumor TCRs statistically deemed absent (corrected P<0.05) from at least one tumor region were classed as regional, and all other expanded tumor TCRs were classed as ubiquitous. Renyi diversity was calculated using the R vegan package after each repertoire was subsampled 100 times to 5,000 TCRs. CDR3 similarity networks were built from amino acid triplet string-kernel similarity, with CDR3s being connected when pairwise similarity was above 0.82. TCRdb trimmed public reads at Q25 via fastp, called clones via MiXCR and kept in-frame beta chains. Here each entry gathers all rows of one CDR3 protein and keeps the most common genes and DNA. The V and J calls and clone size come from TCRdb's table, not from the authors' own analysis. The sample has about 7,900 distinct CDR3 sequences on record, about 7% of them singletons. Over 15% of the sample belongs to the ten largest clones.

Here V drops 7 bases and J drops 15 bases, and the junction holds 10 bases not matched to any gene. The CDR3 runs 12 amino acids, cysteine and phenylalanine included. Of the read, only the CDR3 DNA is kept; its 36 bases are in frame from base 1. The CDR1 and CDR2 encoded by the germline V gene are SNHLY and FYNNEI. Sequenced material: lung tumor tissue, taken at surgery. This sequence originates from a female donor with early-stage non-small cell lung cancer. This chain is built from TRBV2 and TRBJ2-1, with 9 bases in between that match TRBD2. The sequenced DNA is TGTGCCAGCATTACCACCGGGACTAGCCCGTTCTTC. This sequence encodes CASITTGTSPFF. With all but the CDR3 taken from the reference TRBV2 and TRBJ2-1 genes, the full variable domain is: EPEVTQTPSHQVTQMGQEVILRCVPISNHLYFYWYRQILGQKVEFLVSFYNNEISEKSEIFDDQFSVERPDGSNFTLKIRSTKLEDSAMYFCASITTGTSPFFGPGTRLTVL.